This T cell receptor (beta chain) was found in a study of blood T cell repertoires in COVID-19. Overall study context: Donors in the United States, Italy and Spain gave samples during acute or convalescent COVID-19. The analysed material was cDNA or gDNA that came from T cells, B-cell-depleted T cells, or PBMCs.

The junction had 2 bases not matched to a gene; V was cut back by 1 base and J by 9 bases. CDR3 length: 14 residues. Germline V gene lookup returns CDR1 MDHEN and CDR2 SYDVKM. Per the authors' pipeline: Reference gene primer amplification in the assay estimated nucleated cell counts. Only in-frame clones appear in the TCRdb table, and some are missing; sequencing was by immunoSEQ multiplex PCR. The D gene and trimming were derived from the DNA, and the V and J assignments and clone size from that table. This sample has approximately 97,000 clones, with about 80% found just once. The chain recombines TRBV28 with TRBJ1-6; 8 bases align to TRBD1. The sample consisted of peripheral blood. The TCR comes from a human donor in a cohort sampled during active COVID-19. The CDR3 nucleotides read TGTGCCAGCAGTTTATCCCAGGGGGCTTCACCCCTCCACTTT. Its protein product is CASSLSQGASPLHF.